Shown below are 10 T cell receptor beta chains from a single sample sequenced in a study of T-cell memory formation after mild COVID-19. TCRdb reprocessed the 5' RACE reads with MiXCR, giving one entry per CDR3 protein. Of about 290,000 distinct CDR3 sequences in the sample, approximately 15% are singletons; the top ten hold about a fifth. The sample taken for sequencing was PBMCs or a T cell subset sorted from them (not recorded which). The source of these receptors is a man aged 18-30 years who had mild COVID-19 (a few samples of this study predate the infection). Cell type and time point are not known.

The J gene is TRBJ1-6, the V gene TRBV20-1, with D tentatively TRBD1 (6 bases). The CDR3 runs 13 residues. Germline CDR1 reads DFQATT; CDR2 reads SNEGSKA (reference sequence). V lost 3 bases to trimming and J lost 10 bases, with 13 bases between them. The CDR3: CSASDRWESPLHF. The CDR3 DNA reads TGCAGTGCTAGTGACAGGTGGGAGTCACCCCTCCACTTT.

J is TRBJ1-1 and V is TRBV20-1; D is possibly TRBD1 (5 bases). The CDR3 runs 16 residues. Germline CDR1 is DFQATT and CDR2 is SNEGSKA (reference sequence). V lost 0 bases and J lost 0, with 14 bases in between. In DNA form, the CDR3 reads TGCAGTGCTAGAGACGGGGGAGGGAATTTGAACACTGAAGCTTTCTTT. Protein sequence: CSARDGGGNLNTEAFF.

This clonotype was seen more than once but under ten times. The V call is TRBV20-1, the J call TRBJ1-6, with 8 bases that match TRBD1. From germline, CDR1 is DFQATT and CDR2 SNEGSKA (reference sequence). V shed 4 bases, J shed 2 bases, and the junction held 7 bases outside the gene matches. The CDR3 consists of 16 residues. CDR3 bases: TGCAGTGCTAAGGACAGGGACTCCCCCTATAATTCACCCCTCCACTTT. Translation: CSAKDRDSPYNSPLHF.

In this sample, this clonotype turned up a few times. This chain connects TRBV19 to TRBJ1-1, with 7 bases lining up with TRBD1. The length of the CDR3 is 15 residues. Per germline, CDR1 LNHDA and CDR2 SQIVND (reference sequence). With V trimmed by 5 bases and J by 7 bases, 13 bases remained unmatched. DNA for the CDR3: TGTGCCAGTAGTTCATGGACAGGCCCGAGGAGTGAAGCTTTCTTT. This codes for CASSSWTGPRSEAFF.

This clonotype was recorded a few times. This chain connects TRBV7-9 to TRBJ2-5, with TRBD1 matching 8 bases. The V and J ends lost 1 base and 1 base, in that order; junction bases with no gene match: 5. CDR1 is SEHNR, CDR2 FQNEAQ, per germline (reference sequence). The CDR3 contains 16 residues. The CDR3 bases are TGTGCCAGCAGCTTAGGGGACAGGAGGATCCAAGAGACCCAGTACTTC. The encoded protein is CASSLGDRRIQETQYF.

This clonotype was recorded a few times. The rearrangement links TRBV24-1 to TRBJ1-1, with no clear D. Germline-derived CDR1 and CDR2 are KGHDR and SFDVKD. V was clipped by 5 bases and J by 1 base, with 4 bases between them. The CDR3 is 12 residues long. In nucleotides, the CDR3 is TGTGCCACCAGTGCATCGAACACTGAAGCTTTCTTT. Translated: CATSASNTEAFF.

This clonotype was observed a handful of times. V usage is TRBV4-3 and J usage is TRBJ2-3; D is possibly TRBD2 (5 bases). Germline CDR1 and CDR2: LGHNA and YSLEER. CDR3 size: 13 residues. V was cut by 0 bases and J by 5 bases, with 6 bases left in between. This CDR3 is CASSQEGVDTQYF. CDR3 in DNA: TGCGCCAGCAGCCAAGAGGGAGTAGATACGCAGTATTTT.

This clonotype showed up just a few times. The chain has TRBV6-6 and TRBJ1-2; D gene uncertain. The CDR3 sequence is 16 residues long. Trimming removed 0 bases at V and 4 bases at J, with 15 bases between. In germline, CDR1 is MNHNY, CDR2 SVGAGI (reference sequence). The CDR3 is CASSYSGPTFFYGYTF. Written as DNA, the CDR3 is TGTGCCAGCAGTTACTCCGGGCCCACCTTCTTCTATGGCTACACCTTC.

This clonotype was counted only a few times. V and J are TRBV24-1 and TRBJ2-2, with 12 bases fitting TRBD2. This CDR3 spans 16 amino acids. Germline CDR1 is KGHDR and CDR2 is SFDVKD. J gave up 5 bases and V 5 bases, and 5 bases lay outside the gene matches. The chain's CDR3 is CATSAGLAGYTGELFF. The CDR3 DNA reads TGTGCCACCAGTGCTGGACTAGCGGGGTATACCGGGGAGCTGTTTTTT.

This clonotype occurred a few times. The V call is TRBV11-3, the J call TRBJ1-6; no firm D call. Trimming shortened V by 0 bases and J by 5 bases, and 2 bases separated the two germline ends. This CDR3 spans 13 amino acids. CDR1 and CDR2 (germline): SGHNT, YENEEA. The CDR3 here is CASSLEHNSPLHF. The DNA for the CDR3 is TGTGCCAGCAGCTTAGAGCATAATTCACCCCTCCACTTT. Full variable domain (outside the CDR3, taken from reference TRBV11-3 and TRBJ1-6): EAGVVQSPRYKIIEKKQPVAFWCNPISGHNTLYWYLQNLGQGPELLIRYENEEAVDDSQLPKDRFSAERLKGVDSTLKIQPAELGDSAVYLCASSLEHNSPLHFGNGTRLTVT.